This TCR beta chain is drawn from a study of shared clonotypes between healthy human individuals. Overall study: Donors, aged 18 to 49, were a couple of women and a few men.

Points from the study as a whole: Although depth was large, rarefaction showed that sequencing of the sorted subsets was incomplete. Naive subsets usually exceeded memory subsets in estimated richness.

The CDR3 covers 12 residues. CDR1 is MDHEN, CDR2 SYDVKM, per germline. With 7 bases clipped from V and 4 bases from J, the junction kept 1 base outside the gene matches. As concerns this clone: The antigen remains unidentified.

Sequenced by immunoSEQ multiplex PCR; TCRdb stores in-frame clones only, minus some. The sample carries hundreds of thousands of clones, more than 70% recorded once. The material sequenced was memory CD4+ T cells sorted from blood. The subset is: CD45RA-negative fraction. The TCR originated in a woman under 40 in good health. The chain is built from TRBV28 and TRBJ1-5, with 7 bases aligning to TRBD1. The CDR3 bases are TGTGCCAGCACGACAGGGAATCAGCCCCAGCATTTT. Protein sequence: CASTTGNQPQHF.